The source of this T cell receptor (beta chain) is a study of blood T cell repertoires in COVID-19. Overall study: Specimens from acute and convalescent COVID-19 originated in the United States, Italy and Spain. From T cells, B-cell-depleted T cells, or PBMCs came the material, which was cDNA or gDNA.

Trimming cost V 1 base and J 3 bases; bases outside gene matches: 4. The CDR3 loop spans 15 amino acids. Germline V lookup: CDR1 MNHEY, CDR2 SVGAGI. Authors' data handling: Using reference gene primer amplification, nucleated cell counts were estimated. The protocol was immunoSEQ multiplex PCR, while the TCRdb copy is restricted to in-frame clones and leaves out a portion. V and J calls and clone size are as listed in that table; D and trimming were resolved from the DNA. The sample lists about 250,000 clones; about 83% were seen once. The chain employs TRBV6-5 and TRBJ2-7; 9 bases fit TRBD1. Source material: peripheral blood. This sequence originates from a man older than 75 with acute or convalescent COVID-19. CDR3 in DNA: TGTGCCAGCAGTTACTTGCTGGACAGGGGCTACGAGCAGTACTTC. Residues: CASSYLLDRGYEQYF.